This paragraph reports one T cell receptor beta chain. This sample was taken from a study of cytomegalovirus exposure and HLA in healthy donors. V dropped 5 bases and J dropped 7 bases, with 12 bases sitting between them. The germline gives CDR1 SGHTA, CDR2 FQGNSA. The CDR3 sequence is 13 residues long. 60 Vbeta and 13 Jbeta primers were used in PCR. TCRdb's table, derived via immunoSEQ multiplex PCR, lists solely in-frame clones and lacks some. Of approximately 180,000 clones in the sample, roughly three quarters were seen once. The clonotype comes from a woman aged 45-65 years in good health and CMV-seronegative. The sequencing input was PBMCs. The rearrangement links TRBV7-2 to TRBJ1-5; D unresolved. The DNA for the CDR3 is TGTGCCAGCAGCCCACGAGAGGGACAGCCCCAGCATTTT. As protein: CASSPREGQPQHF.